The 18 T cell receptor beta chains in this list originate from one sample, sequenced in a study of T cell responses to AZD1222 COVID-19 vaccine. The assay was immunoSEQ multiplex PCR, and TCRdb's table has in-frame clones only and misses some. The table lists under 75,000 clones, 75% to 90% of them singletons. The sample in question was peripheral blood, obtained on day 0 of AZD1222 vaccination. Receptors were obtained from an adult in good health.

The CDR3 sequence is CASSAGGTGNTEAFF. The CDR3 DNA reads TGTGCCAGCAGCGCGGGGGGGACAGGGAACACTGAAGCTTTCTTT. The chain is built from TRBV9 and TRBJ1-1; 8 bases fit TRBD1. In germline, CDR1 is SGDLS, CDR2 YYNGEE. This CDR3 has 15 amino acids. V gave up 3 bases and J gave up 1 base; unmatched junction bases: 5.

This clone showed up just a few times. V and J are TRBV7-9 and TRBJ1-2; D unclear. This CDR3 spans 13 amino acids. Germline lookup yields CDR1 SEHNR and CDR2 FQNEAQ (reference sequence). V was clipped by 5 bases and J by 0 bases, with 7 bases between them. The CDR3 region is CASSPDPNYGYTF. The CDR3 DNA is TGTGCCAGCAGCCCCGACCCTAACTATGGCTACACCTTC.

The rearrangement joins TRBV30 to TRBJ1-1; tentatively, D is TRBD1 (5 bases). CDR1 is GTSNPN and CDR2 is SVGIG in the germline V gene (reference sequence). The CDR3 length is 12 residues. V was shortened by 3 bases and J by 8 bases, with 13 bases between the two germline ends. The CDR3, as DNA: TGTGCCTGGAGCCCCCACGGGGGAGAAGCTTTCTTT. It is translated as CAWSPHGGEAFF.

This sequence joins TRBV29-1 and TRBJ1-5; D perhaps matches TRBD1 (5 bases). Trimming pared 7 bases from V and 5 bases from J, leaving 15 bases between. The CDR3 is 13 residues long. CDR1 SQVTM and CDR2 ANQGSEA come from the germline V gene. CDR3 DNA sequence: TGCAGCGCCATAGACAGACCAGATCAGCCCCAGCATTTT. Protein: CSAIDRPDQPQHF.

The CDR3 is CSASRDRLTGELFF. For the CDR3, the DNA is TGCAGTGCTAGTCGGGACAGACTCACCGGGGAGCTGTTTTTT. The V call is TRBV20-1, the J call TRBJ2-2; 7 bases map to TRBD1. The V and J ends lost 3 bases and 4 bases, in that order; junction bases with no gene match: 5. The length of the CDR3 is 14 residues. CDR1 DFQATT and CDR2 SNEGSKA come from the germline V gene (reference sequence).

CDR3 DNA sequence: TGTGCCAGCAGCCTCGGACTAGCGGGGCACTACGAGCAGTACTTC. This codes for CASSLGLAGHYEQYF. V is TRBV7-9 and J is TRBJ2-7; 12 nucleotides match TRBD2. The CDR3 totals 15 residues. After removal of 5 bases from V and 3 bases from J, the junction contained 5 bases not matched to a gene. The V gene's germline CDR1 is SEHNR and CDR2 FQNEAQ (reference sequence).

This clone was seen only a few times. The chain employs TRBV14 and TRBJ2-7, with 7 nucleotides matching TRBD1. The CDR3 runs to 14 residues. Trimming took 6 bases from V and 7 from J; bases not matched to a gene: 12. Germline V lookup: CDR1 SGHDN, CDR2 FVKESK. CDR3 DNA sequence: TGTGCCAGCAGAAAGAGAGAGGGGGCAGGGGAGCAGTACTTC. Amino acid sequence: CASRKREGAGEQYF.

The J gene is TRBJ1-2, the V gene TRBV29-1; D gene uncertain. Trimming stripped 5 bases from V and 6 bases from J, with 7 bases between. Germline V gene lookup returns CDR1 SQVTM and CDR2 ANQGSEA. This CDR3 region has 10 residues. The CDR3 bases are TGCAGCGTTTCGCAGAATGGCTACACCTTC. Translation gives CSVSQNGYTF.

This clone was detected a few times. The chain couples TRBV3-1 (or the pseudogene TRBV3-2) to TRBJ1-1; tentative D call: TRBD1 (5 bases). V was cut by 1 base and J by 11 bases, with 14 bases left in between. The germline V gene has CDR1 LGHDT and CDR2 YNNKEL (reference sequence). CDR3 size: 13 residues. The CDR3 sequence: CASSQGDLQVAFF. For the CDR3, the DNA is TGTGCCAGCAGCCAAGGGGACCTCCAGGTGGCTTTCTTT.

The chain joins TRBV12-3 or TRBV12-4 to TRBJ2-2, with no clear D. This CDR3 has 12 amino acids. Trimming took off 6 bases at V and 4 bases at J, with 6 bases between the two ends. The CDR3 protein is CASSWGTGELFF. CDR3 in DNA: TGTGCCAGCAGCTGGGGCACCGGGGAGCTGTTTTTT.

The chain has TRBV11-2 and TRBJ2-7; no clear D gene. Germline lookup yields CDR1 SGHAT and CDR2 FQNNGV. Trimming pared 3 bases from V and 0 bases from J, leaving 9 bases between. The CDR3 has 14 amino acids. CDR3 DNA sequence: TGTGCCAGCAGCTTCGGTGAGAGCTCCTACGAGCAGTACTTC. Its translation is CASSFGESSYEQYF. The full variable domain, completed using reference TRBV11-2 and TRBJ2-7, is EAGVAQSPRYKIIEKRQSVAFWCNPISGHATLYWYQQILGQGPKLLIQFQNNGVVDDSQLPKDRFSAERLKGVDSTLKIQPAKLEDSAVYLCASSFGESSYEQYFGPGTRLTVT.

The chain links TRBV11-2 to TRBJ1-6; unclear D gene. The CDR3 loop spans 15 amino acids. Trimming took 0 bases from V and 10 from J, leaving 13 bases between them. The germline gives CDR1 SGHAT, CDR2 FQNNGV. This CDR3 is CASSLDFSFKSPLHF. For the CDR3, the DNA is TGTGCCAGCAGCTTAGATTTTTCATTTAAGTCACCCCTCCACTTT.

The chain recombines TRBV14 with TRBJ2-2, with a possible D match to TRBD2 (7 bases). Trimming took off 0 bases at V and 4 bases at J, with 21 bases between the two ends. The length of the CDR3 is 19 residues. Germline assignment: CDR1 SGHDN and CDR2 FVKESK. The CDR3 coding sequence is TGTGCCAGCAGCCAAGATAGAGATGGGGGGGCAACCGCCACCGGGGAGCTGTTTTTT. It specifies CASSQDRDGGATATGELFF.

In its sample, this clone was seen a few times. The V gene is TRBV29-1, the J gene TRBJ2-4; TRBD1 matches at 8 bases. J gave up 7 bases and V 7 bases, and 6 bases lay outside the gene matches. From germline, CDR1 is SQVTM and CDR2 ANQGSEA. There are 12 residues in the CDR3. CDR3 in DNA: TGCAGCGCCCGGACAGGGCGGAACATTCAGTACTTC. Protein product: CSARTGRNIQYF.

The chain combines TRBV6-6 with TRBJ2-3; TRBD2 might be the D (7 bases). The germline V gene encodes CDR1 MNHNY and CDR2 SVGAGI (reference sequence). This CDR3 has 15 residues. Trimming removed 7 bases from V and 1 base from J, with 15 bases in between. DNA of the CDR3: TGTGCCAGCACTTCTGGGGGGGCTGGCACAGATACGCAGTATTTT. Its translation: CASTSGGAGTDTQYF.

The count of this clone is one. The rearrangement joins TRBV12-3 or TRBV12-4 to TRBJ1-6; no clear D gene. The CDR3 spans 12 residues. The V end was cut by 1 base, the J end by 14 bases, with 9 bases between. CDR3 nucleotide sequence: TGTGCCAGCAGTTTAGGCCAATTCTCCCTCCACTTT. It codes for CASSLGQFSLHF.

V usage is TRBV29-1 and J usage is TRBJ2-3, with TRBD1 identical over 8 bases. Germline lookup yields CDR1 SQVTM and CDR2 ANQGSEA. This CDR3 has 12 residues. J lost 4 bases, V lost 6 bases, and 3 bases had no gene match. CDR3 DNA: TGCAGCGTCCAGACAGGGGCAGATACGCAGTATTTT. It specifies CSVQTGADTQYF.

The chain employs TRBV7-3 and TRBJ2-1; tentative D call: TRBD2 (6 bases). Trimming cost V 5 bases and J 7 bases, with 15 bases left between them. The CDR3 length is 14 residues. CDR1 SGHTA and CDR2 FQGTGA come from the germline V gene. The DNA for the CDR3 is TGTGCCAGCAGCCTCACTGGGGCGGGAAATGAGCAGTTCTTC. Its protein product is CASSLTGAGNEQFF.